Presented here are 28 T cell receptor beta chains from one specimen sequenced in a study of control samples from healthy donors and cancer patients (dated by TCRdb to about 2020). The library was produced with the immunoSEQ multiplex PCR assay. TCRdb limited this immuneACCESS table to in-frame rearrangements with V and J called. A share of clones is missing; checked studies link under half to unresolved V genes, and the rest is unexplained. This sample gives roughly 130,000 clones in total; just under 95% of them show up just once. The ten largest clones add up to over 9% of the sample. Sequencing was performed on blood. The receptors stem from a man aged 25 to 40 in good health.

Regarding this clone: At one of its ends the junction is not consistent with the germline gene, which may arise from a read error. The V call is TRBV6-2 or TRBV6-3, the J call TRBJ2-7; 7 nucleotides line up with TRBD2. In germline, CDR1 is MNHEY, CDR2 SVGEGT. The CDR3 runs to 14 residues. Written as DNA, the CDR3 is TGTGCAAGCAGTCTTTGGACTAGAAGGTACGAGCAGTACTTC. Translating it yields CASSLWTRRYEQYF.

The chain uses TRBV2 and TRBJ1-2; 7 bases fit TRBD1. The CDR3 consists of 16 residues. The ends lost 2 bases at V and 0 bases at J; junction bases unmatched: 6. The germline V gene encodes CDR1 SNHLY and CDR2 FYNNEI. CDR3 coding DNA: TGTGCCAGCAGTGAAAGGCTGACAGGGTCTAACTATGGCTACACCTTC. This sequence encodes CASSERLTGSNYGYTF.

The chain links TRBV7-2 to TRBJ1-2, with a tentative D call TRBD1 (5 bases). The V gene lost 2 bases and the J gene lost 4 bases, with 11 bases spanning the gap. This CDR3 has 14 amino acids. Germline V gene data show CDR1 as SGHTA and CDR2 as FQGNSA. The CDR3 is CASSLSTELYGYTF. In nucleotides, the CDR3 is TGTGCCAGCAGCTTATCGACAGAGCTCTATGGCTACACCTTC.

The chain recombines TRBV4-3 with TRBJ1-5; D is ambiguous. This CDR3 region has 15 residues. Trimming left V 1 base short and J 0 bases short, with 7 bases between. Germline-derived CDR1 and CDR2 are LGHNA and YSLEER. CDR3 bases: TGCGCCAGCAGCCAAGTTGTTGGTAGCAATCAGCCCCAGCATTTT. Protein product: CASSQVVGSNQPQHF.

The chain couples TRBV27 to TRBJ2-1; the match to TRBD2 covers 12 bases. This CDR3 has 15 amino acids. The germline V gene has CDR1 MNHEY and CDR2 SMNVEV (reference sequence). V lost 2 bases to trimming and J lost 8 bases; unmatched junction nucleotides: 4. The CDR3: CASSLRLAGVYEQFF. The CDR3 DNA is TGTGCCAGCAGTTTAAGACTAGCGGGAGTTTATGAGCAGTTCTTC.

This clone showed up just a few times. This sequence joins TRBV29-1 and TRBJ1-6; D remains ambiguous. The CDR3 sequence is 14 residues long. V lost 4 bases and J 8 bases, leaving 15 bases between the germline ends. From germline, CDR1 is SQVTM and CDR2 ANQGSEA. This CDR3 is CSVVLGGADSPLHF. Here the CDR3 DNA reads TGCAGCGTTGTACTAGGCGGCGCGGATTCACCCCTCCACTTT.

V is TRBV19 and J is TRBJ2-7; D gene unclear. Trimming took off 1 base at V and 3 bases at J, with 7 bases between the two ends. Germline CDR1 is LNHDA and CDR2 is SQIVND (reference sequence). This CDR3 region has 13 residues. CDR3 DNA sequence: TGTGCCAGTAGTATAGTGGCTAACTACGAGCAGTACTTC. Its protein product is CASSIVANYEQYF.

This rearrangement joins TRBV2 to TRBJ1-4, with 8 bases lining up with TRBD1. Losses at the gene ends were 5 bases for V and 6 bases for J; bases not matched to a gene: 5. CDR1 SNHLY and CDR2 FYNNEI come from the germline V gene. The CDR3 is made up of 14 amino acids. The CDR3 nucleotides read TGTGCCAGCAGTAAGGACAGGGTTGATGAAAAACTGTTTTTT. This codes for CASSKDRVDEKLFF.

This rearrangement joins TRBV6-5 to TRBJ2-7; 8 bases match TRBD2. Germline CDR1 is MNHEY and CDR2 is SVGAGI. The V gene end was trimmed by 6 bases and the J gene end by 5 bases; junction bases not matched to a gene: 9. This CDR3 has 14 residues. The CDR3 sequence is CASRGRGLGNEQYF. CDR3 DNA sequence: TGTGCCAGCAGAGGAAGGGGACTAGGCAACGAGCAGTACTTC.

This clone was seen just once. CDR3 nucleotides: TGTGCCAGCAGCGTGCTAGCGGGAGGGAACAATGAGCAGTTCTTC. Residues: CASSVLAGGNNEQFF. This chain joins TRBV2 and TRBJ2-1; TRBD2 matches at 12 bases. The length of the CDR3 is 15 residues. Germline values: CDR1 SNHLY, CDR2 FYNNEI. Trimming cost V 6 bases and J 5 bases; bases outside gene matches: 5.

This sequence joins TRBV20-1 and TRBJ1-5; no firm D call. CDR1 DFQATT and CDR2 SNEGSKA come from the germline V gene (reference sequence). This CDR3 is built from 15 residues. V lost 3 bases, J lost 2 bases, and 14 bases lay in between. CDR3 in DNA: TGCAGTGCTAGTCAATCTAGCCATCGCAATCAGCCCCAGCATTTT. This translates into CSASQSSHRNQPQHF.

This clone showed up just once. CDR3 in amino acids: CASSLVGRSREKLFF. CDR3 nucleotide sequence: TGTGCCAGCAGCTTAGTAGGGAGGAGTAGGGAAAAACTGTTTTTT. J is TRBJ1-4 and V is TRBV7-2; unclear D gene. The CDR3 totals 15 residues. Deletions cut 1 base from V and 8 bases from J, with 14 bases between. Per germline, CDR1 SGHTA and CDR2 FQGNSA.

The J gene is TRBJ1-1, the V gene TRBV2; 8 bases fit TRBD1. CDR1 SNHLY and CDR2 FYNNEI come from the germline V gene. V lost 2 bases, J lost 5 bases, and 7 bases stayed unmatched. This CDR3 contains 15 residues. This chain's CDR3 is CASSEPRQGRTEAFF. The DNA for the CDR3 is TGTGCCAGCAGTGAACCCCGACAGGGGCGGACTGAAGCTTTCTTT.

This rearrangement joins TRBV7-8 to TRBJ2-3; D may match TRBD1 or TRBD2 (5 bases each). CDR3 length: 13 amino acids. V lost 4 bases and J lost 5, with 10 bases in between. CDR1 and CDR2 (germline): SGHVS, FQNEAQ. Written as DNA, the CDR3 is TGTGCCAGCAGCTCGGGACGCATAGATACGCAGTATTTT. This translates into CASSSGRIDTQYF.

This chain uses TRBV27 with TRBJ2-1, with 10 bases lining up with TRBD2. This CDR3 contains 15 residues. Germline V gives CDR1 MNHEY, CDR2 SMNVEV (reference sequence). The V and J ends lost 2 bases and 8 bases, in that order; junction bases with no gene match: 6. CDR3 DNA sequence: TGTGCCAGCAGTTTAACGCTAGCGGGAGAATATGAGCAGTTCTTC. This gives the protein CASSLTLAGEYEQFF.

The chain uses TRBV11-2 and TRBJ2-7; 9 bases are a match to TRBD1. The CDR3 runs to 15 residues. CDR1 is SGHAT, CDR2 FQNNGV, per germline. Trimming at V came to 6 bases and at J to 1 base, leaving 7 bases not matched to a gene. In DNA, the CDR3 is TGTGCCAGCAGTCGAGACAGGGGGAGATCCTACGAGCAGTACTTC. This gives the protein CASSRDRGRSYEQYF.

The chain employs TRBV19 and TRBJ1-6; D perhaps matches TRBD1 (6 bases). The CDR3 length is 15 residues. V was pared by 10 bases and J by 9 bases, with 22 bases between. Germline-derived CDR1 and CDR2 are LNHDA and SQIVND (reference sequence). The CDR3 coding sequence is TGTGCCAATGGACTTATTCAGGGGTTGGGTTCACCCCTCCACTTT. Translating gives CANGLIQGLGSPLHF.

This clone was picked up one time. The CDR3 loop reads CATARAGQGEQYF. The CDR3 DNA reads TGTGCCACCGCCCGGGCAGGGCAGGGGGAGCAGTACTTC. The chain employs TRBV6-6 and TRBJ2-7, with a tentative D call TRBD1 (6 bases). Trimming cost V 10 bases and J 7 bases, with 20 bases left between them. The CDR3 runs to 13 residues. Germline V gene lookup returns CDR1 MNHNY and CDR2 SVGAGI (reference sequence).

The chain combines TRBV30 with TRBJ1-6; TRBD1 might be the D (6 bases). The CDR3 length is 17 residues. Trimming stripped 0 bases from V and 0 bases from J, with 12 bases between. The germline CDR1 and CDR2 sequences are GTSNPN and SVGIG (reference sequence). CDR3: CAWSVRGTSSYNSPLHF. The CDR3 coding sequence is TGTGCCTGGAGTGTACGGGGGACAAGCTCCTATAATTCACCCCTCCACTTT.

This chain joins TRBV7-9 and TRBJ1-6, with D possibly being TRBD1 (5 bases). This CDR3 spans 16 amino acids. Between the trimmed V and J ends, which lost 1 base and 7 bases, there was a span of 14 bases. Germline CDR1 and CDR2: SEHNR and FQNEAQ (reference sequence). The CDR3 DNA reads TGTGCCAGCAGCTTAGGTCGGGGGACGGGGAATTCACCCCTCCACTTT. Protein sequence: CASSLGRGTGNSPLHF. Combining the CDR3 with reference TRBV7-9 and TRBJ1-6 gives the whole variable domain DTGVSQNPRHKITKRGQNVTFRCDPISEHNRLYWYRQTLGQGPEFLTYFQNEAQLEKSRLLSDRFSAERPKGSFSTLEIQRTEQGDSAMYLCASSLGRGTGNSPLHFGNGTRLTVT.

This clone has a single count. The chain joins TRBV12-1 to TRBJ2-1; the table names TRBD2, a call not compared with the DNA. TRBV12-1 is a pseudogene segment. This CDR3 contains 15 residues. The CDR3 sequence: CASILGRGGNNEQFF. In DNA, the CDR3 is TGTGCCAGCATCCTCGGAAGAGGAGGGAACAATGAGCAGTTCTTC.

V usage is TRBV7-2 and J usage is TRBJ1-2, with no clear D. V gave up 5 bases and J gave up 7 bases, with 20 bases separating them. The CDR3 totals 15 residues. Looked up from germline, CDR1 is SGHTA and CDR2 is FQGNSA. The CDR3 coding sequence is TGTGCCAGCAGCATATCCCTAGTTGGGTTGGGTGGCTACACCTTC. Translation: CASSISLVGLGGYTF.

The chain combines TRBV19 with TRBJ1-4, with D unclear. Germline-derived CDR1 and CDR2 are LNHDA and SQIVND (reference sequence). Trimming stripped 3 bases from V and 5 bases from J, with 13 bases between. The CDR3 consists of 15 residues. This CDR3 reads CASSMARNGNEKLFF. Here the CDR3 DNA reads TGTGCCAGTAGTATGGCACGTAACGGGAATGAAAAACTGTTTTTT.

The gene calls are TRBV9 and TRBJ2-3; the D gene is possibly TRBD2 (5 bases). CDR3 length equals 19 residues. Germline lookup yields CDR1 SGDLS and CDR2 YYNGEE. Trimming took 6 bases from V and 6 from J, leaving 32 bases between them. The CDR3 is CASTLKPPRGLPVVDTQYF. The CDR3 bases are TGTGCCAGCACCCTTAAACCACCACGGGGTCTACCCGTTGTGGATACGCAGTATTTT.

This chain links TRBV5-1 with TRBJ2-1; D remains ambiguous. V lost 0 bases and J lost 8, with 6 bases in between. The CDR3 runs 12 residues. The germline gives CDR1 SGHRS, CDR2 YFSETQ. The CDR3 nucleotides are TGCGCCAGCAGCTTGGCATTGGATGAGCAGTTCTTC. Residues: CASSLALDEQFF. Full variable domain (outside the CDR3, taken from reference TRBV5-1 and TRBJ2-1): KAGVTQTPRYLIKTRGQQVTLSCSPISGHRSVSWYQQTPGQGLQFLFEYFSETQRNKGNFPGRFSGRQFSNSRSEMNVSTLELGDSALYLCASSLALDEQFFGPGTRLTVL.

The rearrangement joins TRBV28 to TRBJ1-2; maybe TRBD1 (6 bases). Germline-derived CDR1 and CDR2 are MDHEN and SYDVKM. The CDR3 is 14 amino acids. V lost 6 bases and J lost 4, with 15 bases in between. The CDR3 DNA sequence: TGTGCCAGCAGGGTCCAGGGGATCTCCTATGGCTACACCTTC. Translating gives CASRVQGISYGYTF.

The rearrangement joins TRBV14 to TRBJ2-5; D not certain. This CDR3 is built from 13 residues. Trimming cost V 4 bases and J 5 bases, with 11 bases left between them. Germline loops: CDR1 SGHDN, CDR2 FVKESK. Written as DNA, the CDR3 is TGTGCCAGCAGCCGCACTGGGGTGGAGACCCAGTACTTC. Its translation: CASSRTGVETQYF.

The CDR3: CASSLGRERTQYF. CDR3 sequence (DNA): TGTGCCAGCAGCCTAGGACGGGAGCGGACCCAGTACTTC. The rearrangement joins TRBV7-2 to TRBJ2-5; D possibly corresponds to TRBD2 (6 bases). Germline V gives CDR1 SGHTA, CDR2 FQGNSA. V lost 5 bases and J lost 7, with 14 bases in between. The CDR3 has 13 residues.